The sequence of this TCR beta chain was determined in a study of blood T cell repertoires in COVID-19. At the level of the study: From the United States, Italy and Spain came samples of acute and convalescent COVID-19. PBMCs, B-cell-depleted T cells, or T cells were the source of the cDNA or gDNA that made up the material.

Produced via immunoSEQ multiplex PCR; TCRdb's table is partial and in-frame only. The data hold about 240,000 clones, with around 89% observed a single time. The V end was cut by 4 bases, the J end by 8 bases, with 21 bases between. The length of the CDR3 is 15 residues. Germline CDR1 is SGHRS and CDR2 is YFSETQ. This chain joins TRBV5-1 and TRBJ1-2; D unclear. This receptor was taken from a woman aged 40 to 50 who had recovered from COVID-19. Sequences were obtained from peripheral blood. The CDR3 protein is CASSPGGVRAGGYTF. The CDR3 DNA reads as TGCGCCAGCAGCCCGGGAGGCGTAAGGGCGGGCGGCTACACCTTC.